The rows below give T cell receptor beta chains drawn from one sample of a study of shared clonotypes between healthy human individuals. TCRdb's copy holds only in-frame clones and misses some; the assay was immunoSEQ multiplex PCR. The data show approximately 2.5 million clones, 85% to 95% seen once. Sequencing was performed on naive CD4+ T cells sorted from blood. The receptors shown here come from a man between 18 and 29 years old in good health. CDR3s include the opening cysteine and the closing phenylalanine or tryptophan. The D gene is left open where the match is weak. Clone size is given for some rows only: seen once, a few or many times, or a class if the clone is expanded.

cdr3_nt,cdr3_aa,d_call,clone_size,v_call,j_call
TGTGCCTGGAAGGGGACTAGCGGGAGGGTTGAGGGAGTAGGGTTC,CAWKGTSGRVEGVGF,TRBD2,-,TRBV30,TRBJ2-7
TGTGCCAGCAGCCCCGGGACAGGGACCAACTATGGCTACACCTTC,CASSPGTGTNYGYTF,TRBD1,once,TRBV6-9,TRBJ1-2
TGCGCCAGCAGCCGCAGTGGGAACACTGAAGCTTTCTTT,CASSRSGNTEAFF,-,-,TRBV4-3,TRBJ1-1
TGCGCCAGCAGCGTGACTTCCTACAATGAGCAGTTCTTC,CASSVTSYNEQFF,-,-,TRBV5-1,TRBJ2-1
TGTGCCAGCAAGGGGCAGGGACATCAGCCCCAGCATTTT,CASKGQGHQPQHF,-,-,TRBV27,TRBJ1-5
TGTGCCAGCAGTGAACAGGGTAGGAATCAGCCCCAGCATTTT,CASSEQGRNQPQHF,-,-,TRBV2,TRBJ1-5
TGTGCCAGCTCACCACAAGCGGGGGACCTCTACGAGCAGTACTTC,CASSPQAGDLYEQYF,TRBD2,-,TRBV18,TRBJ2-7
TGTGCCAGCAGTTCGACTAGCGGGGGGGCAGATACGCAGTATTTT,CASSSTSGGADTQYF,TRBD2,-,TRBV6-5,TRBJ2-3
TGTGCCAGCAGCGTAGGATCGGGAGGGCCAAGAGAGACCCAGTACTTC,CASSVGSGGPRETQYF,TRBD2,-,TRBV9,TRBJ2-5
TGTGCCAGCAGGAGACAGACCCTCTACGAGCAGTACTTC,CASRRQTLYEQYF,-,-,TRBV6-1,TRBJ2-7
TGTGCCAGCAGGGGAGGATCGAACACTGAAGCTTTCTTT,CASRGGSNTEAFF,-,-,TRBV6-6,TRBJ1-1
TGTGCCTGGGTGAGAATCGGGGAGCTGTTTTTT,CAWVRIGELFF,-,-,TRBV30,TRBJ2-2
TGCGCCAGCAGCCAAACTCCAAGCAGGGGGAGTGTCCAGGACGAGCAGTACTTC,CASSQTPSRGSVQDEQYF,TRBD1,once,TRBV4-1,TRBJ2-7
TGTGCCAGCAGCATACTAGCGGGAGGCCCCGAGCAGTACTTC,CASSILAGGPEQYF,TRBD2,-,TRBV7-9,TRBJ2-7
TGCAGCGTTGTTAGAGGGACTGCCCCAGAGACCCAGTACTTC,CSVVRGTAPETQYF,-,-,TRBV29-1,TRBJ2-5
TGTGCCTGGTCGGACAGGGGACGGGGGGCAACTAATGAAAAACTGTTTTTT,CAWSDRGRGATNEKLFF,TRBD1,-,TRBV30,TRBJ1-4
TGTGCCAGCAGCTTAGGGAGCGGGAGCTACGAGCAGTACTTC,CASSLGSGSYEQYF,TRBD2,-,TRBV7-2,TRBJ2-7
TGTGCCATCAGTGAGGGGGGCCCAGATACGCAGTATTTT,CAISEGGPDTQYF,-,-,TRBV10-3,TRBJ2-3
TGTGCCAGCAGCGTAGCGGGGAAGGGGTTCCCCACTGAAGCTTTCTTT,CASSVAGKGFPTEAFF,-,once,TRBV9,TRBJ1-1
TGTGCCAGCATCCGGGGAGCTAGCACAGATACGCAGTATTTT,CASIRGASTDTQYF,-,-,TRBV11-2,TRBJ2-3
TGTGCCAGCAGCGGGCGGACAGGGGCCGGTGAAGCTTTCTTT,CASSGRTGAGEAFF,TRBD1,-,TRBV5-6,TRBJ1-1
TGCGCCAGCAGCTTGGTGACAGACGACATTCCATATTACACCTTC,CASSLVTDDIPYYTF,-,-,TRBV5-1,TRBJ1-2
TGTGCCAGTAGTATAGAGGCTGGGGGGGAGACCCAGTACTTC,CASSIEAGGETQYF,-,-,TRBV19,TRBJ2-5
TGTGCCAGCAGCTTACCGACAGGGATAGGCGGCTACACCTTC,CASSLPTGIGGYTF,TRBD1,-,TRBV7-9,TRBJ1-2
TGCGCCAGCAGCTTGCCGGGTCTACAGGGGGCTGGGTGGGAGACCCAGTACTTC,CASSLPGLQGAGWETQYF,TRBD1,-,TRBV5-1,TRBJ2-5
TGTGCCAGCAGCCAAGAAGGGACAGGGGTTTCGCATGAGCAGTTCTTC,CASSQEGTGVSHEQFF,TRBD1,once,TRBV4-2,TRBJ2-1
TGTGCCAGCAGTTTAGGCAGGGGGAGGGACTATGGCTACACCTTC,CASSLGRGRDYGYTF,TRBD1,-,TRBV28,TRBJ1-2
TGTGCCAGTAGCGAGCTCACCGGGGAGCTGTTTTTT,CASSELTGELFF,-,-,TRBV19,TRBJ2-2
TGTGCCAGCAGCTTAGAGGGACCCTACGAGCAGTACTTC,CASSLEGPYEQYF,-,-,TRBV7-9,TRBJ2-7
TGCGCCAGCAGCCTTCAGCGGGGGAACACAGATACGCAGTATTTT,CASSLQRGNTDTQYF,TRBD2,-,TRBV5-1,TRBJ2-3
TGTGCCAGTAGTATCTCTCCAGGGGTTGATTCACCCCTCCACTTT,CASSISPGVDSPLHF,-,-,TRBV19,TRBJ1-6
TGTGCCATCAGTGAGGGCATTAGCACAGATACGCAGTATTTT,CAISEGISTDTQYF,-,-,TRBV10-3,TRBJ2-3
TGTGCCAGCAGACGTGGACAGGCCCCTACAGGAGGCTACACCTTC,CASRRGQAPTGGYTF,TRBD1,-,TRBV6-5,TRBJ1-2
TGTGCCACAAGAGGGACATCGGAGGAGACCCAGTACTTC,CATRGTSEETQYF,-,once,TRBV10-3,TRBJ2-5
TGTGCCAGTAGTAAAGACGGTAGGAACGCTGAAGCTTTCTTT,CASSKDGRNAEAFF,-,few,TRBV19,TRBJ1-1
TGCAGCGCCACTAGCGGGGGTTACGAGCAGTACTTC,CSATSGGYEQYF,TRBD2,-,TRBV29-1,TRBJ2-7
TGTGCCAGCAAAAGACACCCCGGGGATGGCTACACCTTC,CASKRHPGDGYTF,-,-,TRBV6-5,TRBJ1-2
TGTGCCAGCAGTGAAGCCGGAGGGACCCAGTACTTC,CASSEAGGTQYF,-,-,TRBV6-1,TRBJ2-5
TGCGCCAGCAGCACACAGGGGACTGAAGCTTTCTTT,CASSTQGTEAFF,TRBD1,-,TRBV4-1,TRBJ1-1
TGTGCCAGCAGCGTGGCGGACGGCTATCCCACAGATACGCAGTATTTT,CASSVADGYPTDTQYF,-,-,TRBV9,TRBJ2-3
TGTGCCAGTAGTATAAGGGCGGGAGATACGCAGTATTTT,CASSIRAGDTQYF,-,-,TRBV19,TRBJ2-3
TGTGCCAGTACCAGGACAGGGCAGCAGCCCCAGCATTTT,CASTRTGQQPQHF,TRBD1,few,TRBV19,TRBJ1-5
TGTGCCAGTAGTATATTGGCGGTGGGCAATCAGCCCCAGCATTTT,CASSILAVGNQPQHF,-,-,TRBV19,TRBJ1-5
TGTGCCAGCAGCCCCCGTGGGGGCGCGGGATTTGACAATCAGCCCCAGCATTTT,CASSPRGGAGFDNQPQHF,-,-,TRBV7-8,TRBJ1-5
TGTGCCAGCGGGGGACATCAGAACACTGAAGCTTTCTTT,CASGGHQNTEAFF,-,-,TRBV6-1,TRBJ1-1
TGTGCCAGCAGCTCCACAGGATGGGACTCCTACGAGCAGTACTTC,CASSSTGWDSYEQYF,-,-,TRBV5-4,TRBJ2-7
TGTGCCAGCAAGTGGAATGAGCAGTTCTTC,CASKWNEQFF,-,-,TRBV21-1,TRBJ2-1
TGTGCCAGCAAGTGGGGAGGGGGTCCCGGGGAGCTGTTTTTT,CASKWGGGPGELFF,-,-,TRBV2,TRBJ2-2
TGCGCCAGCAGCCGGGGGGACAGCACTGAAGCTTTCTTT,CASSRGDSTEAFF,TRBD1,-,TRBV5-1,TRBJ1-1
TGTGCCTGGAGTGTACAGGGACAGAAGAATGAAAAACTGTTTTTT,CAWSVQGQKNEKLFF,TRBD1,-,TRBV30,TRBJ1-4
TGTGCCAGCAGCTCATACAGGGCCTCTAACTATGGCTACACCTTC,CASSSYRASNYGYTF,-,once,TRBV11-2,TRBJ1-2
TGTGCCAGCAGTGAAGGGGTCGGGGGGCCCCAGGAGACCCAGTACTTC,CASSEGVGGPQETQYF,-,-,TRBV2,TRBJ2-5
TGTGCCAGCAGCCTTCGGACAGCGATAAGCTCTGGAAACACCATATATTTT,CASSLRTAISSGNTIYF,-,-,TRBV11-2,TRBJ1-3
TGTGCCAGCAGCTTACTTCTAGCCGGGGGCGAGCAGTACTTC,CASSLLLAGGEQYF,-,-,TRBV7-2,TRBJ2-7
TGTGCCAGCAGCTCGGGACAGGGGTCTGGAAACACCATATATTTT,CASSSGQGSGNTIYF,TRBD1,-,TRBV9,TRBJ1-3
TGCGCCAGCAGCTTTCGGGGCGGCGAGCAGTACTTC,CASSFRGGEQYF,-,-,TRBV5-1,TRBJ2-7